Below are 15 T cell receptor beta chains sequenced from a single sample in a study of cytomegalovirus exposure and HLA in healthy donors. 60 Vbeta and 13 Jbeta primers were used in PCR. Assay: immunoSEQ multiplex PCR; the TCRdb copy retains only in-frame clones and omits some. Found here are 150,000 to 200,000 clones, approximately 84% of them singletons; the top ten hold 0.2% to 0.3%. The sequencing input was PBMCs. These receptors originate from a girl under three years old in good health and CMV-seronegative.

The chain's CDR3 is CASSVTGGIVVEQFF. CDR3 DNA: TGTGCCAGCAGTGTTACTGGGGGCATCGTGGTAGAGCAGTTCTTC. This chain links TRBV6-1 with TRBJ2-1; D is possibly TRBD1 (6 bases). V lost 4 bases, J lost 10 bases, and 20 bases lay in between. From germline, CDR1 is MNHNS and CDR2 SASEGT. This CDR3 region has 15 residues.

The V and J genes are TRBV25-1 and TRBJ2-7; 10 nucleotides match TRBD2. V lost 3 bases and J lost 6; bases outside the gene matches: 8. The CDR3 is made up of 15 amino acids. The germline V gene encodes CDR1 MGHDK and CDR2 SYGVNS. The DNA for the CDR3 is TGTGCCAGCAGTGATTTAAGCGGGAGGGCCGGCGAGCAGTACTTC. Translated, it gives CASSDLSGRAGEQYF.

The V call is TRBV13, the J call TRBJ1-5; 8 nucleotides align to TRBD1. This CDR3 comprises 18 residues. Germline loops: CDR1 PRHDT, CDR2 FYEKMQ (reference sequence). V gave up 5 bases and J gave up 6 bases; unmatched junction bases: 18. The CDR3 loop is CASSTGQTGEIWGQPQHF. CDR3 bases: TGTGCCAGCAGCACCGGTCAGACAGGGGAAATATGGGGTCAGCCCCAGCATTTT.

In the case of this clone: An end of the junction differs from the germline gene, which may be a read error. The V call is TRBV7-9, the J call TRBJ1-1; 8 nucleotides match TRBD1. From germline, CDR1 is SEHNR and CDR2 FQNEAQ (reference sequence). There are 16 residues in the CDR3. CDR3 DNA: TGTTCCAGCAGCTTAGCAGGGGGCTTAGAGAACACTGAAGCTTTCTTT. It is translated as CSSSLAGGLENTEAFF.

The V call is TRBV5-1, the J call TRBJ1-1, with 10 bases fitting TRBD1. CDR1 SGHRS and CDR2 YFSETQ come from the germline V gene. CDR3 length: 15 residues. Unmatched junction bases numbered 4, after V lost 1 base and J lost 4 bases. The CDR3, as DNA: TGCGCCAGCAGCTTGTTTAGGGACAGGGGCACTGAAGCTTTCTTT. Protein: CASSLFRDRGTEAFF. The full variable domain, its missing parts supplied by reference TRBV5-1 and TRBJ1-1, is KAGVTQTPRYLIKTRGQQVTLSCSPISGHRSVSWYQQTPGQGLQFLFEYFSETQRNKGNFPGRFSGRQFSNSRSEMNVSTLELGDSALYLCASSLFRDRGTEAFFGQGTRLTVV.

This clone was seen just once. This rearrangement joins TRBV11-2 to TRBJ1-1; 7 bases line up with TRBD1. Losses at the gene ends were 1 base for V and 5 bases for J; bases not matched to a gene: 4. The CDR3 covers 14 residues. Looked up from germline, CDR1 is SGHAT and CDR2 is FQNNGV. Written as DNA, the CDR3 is TGTGCCAGCAGCTTAGGTAGGGGGCGAACTGAAGCTTTCTTT. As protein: CASSLGRGRTEAFF.

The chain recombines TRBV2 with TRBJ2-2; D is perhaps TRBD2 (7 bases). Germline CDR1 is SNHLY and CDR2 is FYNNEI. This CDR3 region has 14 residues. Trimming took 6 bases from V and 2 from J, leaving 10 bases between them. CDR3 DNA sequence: TGTGCCAGCAGGGGGGGGCCTAACACCGGGGAGCTGTTTTTT. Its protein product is CASRGGPNTGELFF.

CDR3 nucleotide sequence: TGTGCCAGCAGTGACTACGAGACCGGGGAGCTGTTTTTT. It is translated as CASSDYETGELFF. The rearrangement joins TRBV2 to TRBJ2-2, with D hard to call. Trimming shortened V by 3 bases and J by 5 bases, and 7 bases separated the two germline ends. This CDR3 has 13 residues. Looked up from germline, CDR1 is SNHLY and CDR2 is FYNNEI. The entire variable domain, with the rest obtained from reference TRBV2 and TRBJ2-2, is as follows: EPEVTQTPSHQVTQMGQEVILRCVPISNHLYFYWYRQILGQKVEFLVSFYNNEISEKSEIFDDQFSVERPDGSNFTLKIRSTKLEDSAMYFCASSDYETGELFFGEGSRLTVL.

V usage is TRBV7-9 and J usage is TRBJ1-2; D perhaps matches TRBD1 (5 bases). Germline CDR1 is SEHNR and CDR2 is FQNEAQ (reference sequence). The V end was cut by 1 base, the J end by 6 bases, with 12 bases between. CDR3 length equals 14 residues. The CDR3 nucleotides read TGTGCCAGCAGCTTAGGGCAGGGTTTGAATGGCTACACCTTC. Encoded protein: CASSLGQGLNGYTF. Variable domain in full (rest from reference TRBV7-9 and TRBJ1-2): DTGVSQNPRHKITKRGQNVTFRCDPISEHNRLYWYRQTLGQGPEFLTYFQNEAQLEKSRLLSDRFSAERPKGSFSTLEIQRTEQGDSAMYLCASSLGQGLNGYTFGSGTRLTVV.

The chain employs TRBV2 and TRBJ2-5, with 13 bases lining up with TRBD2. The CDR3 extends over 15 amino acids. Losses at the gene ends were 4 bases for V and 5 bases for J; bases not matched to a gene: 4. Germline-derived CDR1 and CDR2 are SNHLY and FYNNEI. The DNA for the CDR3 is TGTGCCAGCAGTGTAGGACTAGCGGGAGTGGAGACCCAGTACTTC. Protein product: CASSVGLAGVETQYF.

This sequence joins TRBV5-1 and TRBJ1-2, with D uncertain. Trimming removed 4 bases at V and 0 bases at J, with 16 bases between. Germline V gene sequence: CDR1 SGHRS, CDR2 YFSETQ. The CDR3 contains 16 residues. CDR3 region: CASSPYPRGTNYGYTF. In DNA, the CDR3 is TGCGCCAGCAGCCCCTATCCCCGGGGAACTAACTATGGCTACACCTTC. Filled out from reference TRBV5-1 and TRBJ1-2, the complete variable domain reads KAGVTQTPRYLIKTRGQQVTLSCSPISGHRSVSWYQQTPGQGLQFLFEYFSETQRNKGNFPGRFSGRQFSNSRSEMNVSTLELGDSALYLCASSPYPRGTNYGYTFGSGTRLTVV.

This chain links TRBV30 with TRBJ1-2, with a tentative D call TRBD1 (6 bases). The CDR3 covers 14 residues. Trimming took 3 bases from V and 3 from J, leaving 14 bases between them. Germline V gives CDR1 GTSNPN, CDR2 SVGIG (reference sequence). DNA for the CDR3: TGTGCCTGGAGGGGGACATGGAGCTACTATGGCTACACCTTC. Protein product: CAWRGTWSYYGYTF.

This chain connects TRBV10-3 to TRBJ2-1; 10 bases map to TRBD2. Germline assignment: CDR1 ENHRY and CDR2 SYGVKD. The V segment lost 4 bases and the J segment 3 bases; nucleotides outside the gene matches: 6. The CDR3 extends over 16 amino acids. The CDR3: CAISGGLAENYNEQFF. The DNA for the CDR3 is TGTGCCATCAGTGGCGGACTAGCGGAGAACTACAATGAGCAGTTCTTC.

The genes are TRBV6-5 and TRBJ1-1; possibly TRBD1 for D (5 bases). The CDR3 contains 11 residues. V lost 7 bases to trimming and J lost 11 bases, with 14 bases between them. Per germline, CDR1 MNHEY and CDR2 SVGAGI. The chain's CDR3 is CASIGGEGAFF. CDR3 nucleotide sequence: TGTGCCAGCATTGGGGGGGAGGGCGCTTTCTTT.

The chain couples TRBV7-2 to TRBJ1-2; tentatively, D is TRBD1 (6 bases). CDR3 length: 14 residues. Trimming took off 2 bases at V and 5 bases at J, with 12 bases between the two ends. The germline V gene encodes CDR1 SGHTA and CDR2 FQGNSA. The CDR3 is CASSLKGGSYGYTF. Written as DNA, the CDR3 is TGTGCCAGCAGCTTAAAAGGGGGATCATATGGCTACACCTTC.